Listed here are 8 T cell receptor beta chains from one sample, sequenced in a study of CD8 T cells in ankylosing spondylitis. Each CDR3 protein gets one entry after TCRdb re-called the 5' RACE reads with MiXCR. The table lists just over 300,000 distinct CDR3 sequences, around 21% of them singletons. Sequenced sample: blood, either unsorted or a sorted T cell fraction (not recorded which). These receptors came from a female donor with ankylosing spondylitis or in good health (not recorded which).

This clonotype was seen only a few times. V usage is TRBV12-5 and J usage is TRBJ1-1; D unresolved. Germline CDR1 is LGHNT and CDR2 is FRNRAP. With 10 bases removed from V and 14 bases from J, the gap between germline ends came to 20 bases. This CDR3 has 11 residues. CDR3 in amino acids: CATDQVPARFF. The CDR3 DNA sequence: TGTGCTACCGACCAGGTTCCCGCTAGGTTCTTT. The entire variable domain, with the rest obtained from reference TRBV12-5 and TRBJ1-1, is as follows: DARVTQTPRHKVTEMGQEVTMRCQPILGHNTVFWYRQTMMQGLELLAYFRNRAPLDDSGMPKDRFSAEMPDATLATLKIQPSEPRDSAVYFCATDQVPARFFGQGTRLTVV.

The chain employs TRBV6-1 and TRBJ2-7; the D call may be TRBD1 or TRBD2 (5 bases each). The CDR3 covers 13 residues. V shed 8 bases and J shed 3 bases, with 14 bases lying between them. Per germline, CDR1 MNHNS and CDR2 SASEGT. The CDR3 loop reads CASSRSRGYEQYF. The CDR3 region has the DNA TGTGCCAGCTCCCGGTCGAGGGGCTACGAGCAGTACTTC.

This clonotype occurred a few times. J is TRBJ2-3 and V is TRBV7-2; TRBD1 agrees at 7 bases. V was clipped by 5 bases and J by 3 bases; unmatched bases: 8. This CDR3 is built from 15 residues. Germline values: CDR1 SGHTA, CDR2 FQGNSA. CDR3 loop: CASSRSRDRTDTQYF. DNA for the CDR3: TGTGCCAGCAGCCGATCCAGGGACAGAACAGATACGCAGTATTTT. Full variable domain (rest looked up from reference TRBV7-2 and TRBJ2-3): GAGVSQSPSNKVTEKGKDVELRCDPISGHTALYWYRQSLGQGLEFLIYFQGNSAPDKSGLPSDRFSAERTGGSVSTLTIQRTQQEDSAVYLCASSRSRDRTDTQYFGPGTRLTVL.

This clonotype was recorded a few times. The chain uses TRBV24-1 and TRBJ2-3; 13 positions agree with TRBD2. The CDR3 has 17 amino acids. Germline loops: CDR1 KGHDR, CDR2 SFDVKD. J lost 5 bases, V lost 4 bases, and 8 bases had no gene match. CDR3 coding DNA: TGTGCCACCAGTGACACGAGGACTAGCGGGAGTGAAGATACGCAGTATTTT. The encoded protein is CATSDTRTSGSEDTQYF.

The table lists this clonotype with a few counts. The chain employs TRBV15 and TRBJ2-2; D is tentatively TRBD1 or TRBD2 (7 bases each). Germline CDR1 is LNHNV and CDR2 is YYDKDF (reference sequence). This CDR3 contains 22 residues. V gave up 1 base and J gave up 2 bases, with 29 bases separating them. The DNA for the CDR3 is TGTGCCACCAGCAGAGTACTACAGGGGTTGATTGCGGGAGCCTTAAACACCGGGGAGCTGTTTTTT. Translated, it gives CATSRVLQGLIAGALNTGELFF. Full variable domain (remainder filled in from reference TRBV15 and TRBJ2-2): DAMVIQNPRYQVTQFGKPVTLSCSQTLNHNVMYWYQQKSSQAPKLLFHYYDKDFNNEADTPDNFQSRRPNTSFCFLDIRSPGLGDTAMYLCATSRVLQGLIAGALNTGELFFGEGSRLTVL.

The V gene is TRBV18, the J gene TRBJ2-7; 9 bases align to TRBD1. This CDR3 spans 14 amino acids. From germline, CDR1 is KGHSH and CDR2 LQKENI. Germline trimming cut 6 bases from V and 2 bases from J; bases unmatched to any gene: 5. The CDR3: CASSTGGETYEQYF. The CDR3 nucleotides read TGTGCCAGCTCCACAGGGGGCGAGACCTACGAGCAGTACTTC.

This chain connects TRBV20-1 to TRBJ2-7; D is unresolved. The CDR3 contains 15 residues. In germline, CDR1 is DFQATT, CDR2 SNEGSKA (reference sequence). V gave up 8 bases and J gave up 3 bases, with 23 bases separating them. The CDR3 bases are TGCAGTCCCGAACCCTACCGGAGACTTAACTACGAGCAGTACTTC. Residues: CSPEPYRRLNYEQYF.

There are a few counts of this clonotype. This chain links TRBV6-1 with TRBJ2-1, with 10 bases that match TRBD2. V lost 8 bases, J lost 4 bases, and 5 bases stayed unmatched. Germline lookup yields CDR1 MNHNS and CDR2 SASEGT. The CDR3 is made up of 14 amino acids. The CDR3 DNA is TGTGCCAGCGCCAGCGGGAGGGAGTACAATGAGCAGTTCTTC. As protein: CASASGREYNEQFF.